This TCR beta chain was sequenced during a study of blood T cells in healthy people across ages. CDR3 length equals 12 residues. Germline V gene lookup returns CDR1 SQVTM and CDR2 ANQGSEA. Trimming took 4 bases from V and 3 from J, leaving 9 bases between them. This clonotype has at least ten counts. This sequence may be a read error, since a much larger clone differs from it by one base. Together with a sample-barcoded 5' primer, a J-beta primer mix was included in a second PCR lasting roughly 6 to 12 cycles. Tags on each cDNA molecule came from a template-switch adaptor with 12 random nucleotides. TCRdb independently ran MiXCR on the 5' RACE reads; one entry per CDR3 protein. The table includes fewer than 750,000 distinct CDR3 sequences, about 50% detected once.

The genes are TRBV29-1 and TRBJ2-5; possible D gene TRBD2, 5 bases. The source of this sequence is a woman aged 80 or older in good health. Sequenced input: blood. The CDR3: CSVGLAEETQYF. CDR3 in DNA: TGCAGCGTTGGCCTAGCAGAAGAGACCCAGTACTTC.